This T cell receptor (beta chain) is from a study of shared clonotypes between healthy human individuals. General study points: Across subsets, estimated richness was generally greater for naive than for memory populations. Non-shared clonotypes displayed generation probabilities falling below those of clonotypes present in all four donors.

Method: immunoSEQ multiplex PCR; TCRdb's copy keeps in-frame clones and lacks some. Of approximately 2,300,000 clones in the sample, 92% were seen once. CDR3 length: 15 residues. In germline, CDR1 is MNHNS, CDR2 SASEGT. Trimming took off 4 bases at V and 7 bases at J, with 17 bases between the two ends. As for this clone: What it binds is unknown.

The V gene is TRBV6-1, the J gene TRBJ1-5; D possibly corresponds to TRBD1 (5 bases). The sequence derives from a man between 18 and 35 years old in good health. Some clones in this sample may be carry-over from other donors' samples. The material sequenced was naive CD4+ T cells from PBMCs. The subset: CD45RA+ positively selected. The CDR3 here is CASSGQSVGRQPQHF. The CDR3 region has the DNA TGTGCCAGCAGTGGACAGAGCGTCGGACGGCAGCCCCAGCATTTT.